This TCR beta chain is drawn from a study of blood T cell repertoires in COVID-19. Repertoires were generated with immunoSEQ multiplex PCR, while TCRdb's copy carries only in-frame clones and drops some. The data hold some 460,000 clones, with about 90% observed a single time. The CDR3 covers 18 residues. Trimming pared 4 bases from V and 0 bases from J, leaving 19 bases between. Germline CDR1 and CDR2: MGHRA and YSYEKL. The receptor was isolated from a woman under 30 with acute COVID-19. The sample was PBMCs or T cells enriched from blood (not recorded which). The chain recombines TRBV4-1 with TRBJ2-4; the D gene is possibly TRBD2 (6 bases). CDR3 in DNA: TGCGCCAGCAGCCGTTCCGGGACTTTGGAACTAGCCAAAAACATTCAGTACTTC. This encodes CASSRSGTLELAKNIQYF.